One sample yielded the 15 T cell receptor beta chains listed below, sequenced in a study of Graves' ophthalmopathy and Graves' hyperthyroidism. Amplification of TCR beta CDR3 regions used RNA transcripts. RT-PCR was first run with HTBI primers, then multiplex PCR in a second round. MiXCR was run by TCRdb on the multiplex PCR reads, yielding one entry per CDR3 protein. Of around 1.1 million distinct CDR3 sequences listed, about 38% were seen once; the top ten hold approximately 10%. Sample: peripheral blood or thyroid tissue (not recorded which). Receptors were obtained from an adult man with Graves' hyperthyroidism.

The sample holds many counts of this clonotype. The J gene is TRBJ1-1, the V gene TRBV2; no reliable D call. V dropped 1 base and J dropped 0 bases, with 9 bases sitting between them. This CDR3 comprises 15 residues. Germline V gene data show CDR1 as SNHLY and CDR2 as FYNNEI. This CDR3 is CASSEGGFMNTEAFF. Here the CDR3 DNA reads TGTGCCAGCAGTGAAGGAGGGTTTATGAACACTGAAGCTTTCTTT.

This clonotype was seen more than once but under ten times. V gene TRBV28 combines with J gene TRBJ2-7, with D perhaps matching TRBD1 (6 bases). The CDR3 runs 14 residues. Between the trimmed V and J ends, which lost 6 bases and 2 bases, there was a span of 14 bases. The germline gives CDR1 MDHEN, CDR2 SYDVKM. CDR3 DNA sequence: TGTGCCAGCAGGGACAGTTCCGTCCCCTACGAGCAGTACTTC. This sequence encodes CASRDSSVPYEQYF. The full variable domain, in which reference TRBV28 and TRBJ2-7 provide the parts outside the CDR3, is DVKVTQSSRYLVKRTGEKVFLECVQDMDHENMFWYRQDPGLGLRLIYFSYDVKMKEKGDIPEGYSVSREKKERFSLILESASTNQTSMYLCASRDSSVPYEQYFGPGTRLTVT.

This clonotype was recorded many times. The chain carries TRBV7-8 and TRBJ2-7; 7 bases map to TRBD2. Germline V lookup: CDR1 SGHVS, CDR2 FQNEAQ. The trim removed 2 bases at V and 1 base at J, leaving 2 bases unmatched. The CDR3 extends over 14 amino acids. The CDR3 coding sequence is TGTGCCAGCAGCTTACAGCGGGAATCCTACGAGCAGTACTTC. This sequence encodes CASSLQRESYEQYF.

In its sample, this clonotype was seen many times. The CDR3 DNA follows: TGTGCCAGCAGCCGAGTACCGGGACGCGAGTACGAGCAGTACTTC. This encodes CASSRVPGREYEQYF. This chain uses TRBV14 with TRBJ2-7; D might be TRBD1 or TRBD2, each matching 5 bases. V lost 4 bases, J lost 4 bases, and 17 bases lay in between. From germline, CDR1 is SGHDN and CDR2 FVKESK. This CDR3 contains 15 residues.

The chain joins TRBV28 to TRBJ2-7, with 11 nucleotides matching TRBD1. The CDR3 length is 16 residues. Trimming cost V 0 bases and J 4 bases; bases outside gene matches: 5. From germline, CDR1 is MDHEN and CDR2 SYDVKM. This CDR3 is CASSLWTGTGGYEQYF. The CDR3 DNA is TGTGCCAGCAGTTTATGGACCGGGACAGGGGGTTACGAGCAGTACTTC.

Worth noting for this clonotype: This may arise from a read error, as a much more abundant clone is one base away. In nucleotides, the CDR3 is TGTGCCACCTTCCGGGGCAGGGGGTATCGGCAGTACTTC. This translates into CATFRGRGYRQYF. The chain joins TRBV10-3 to TRBJ2-7, with 7 bases aligning to TRBD1. Per the germline V gene, CDR1 is ENHRY and CDR2 is SYGVKD. Germline trimming cut 10 bases from V and 9 bases from J; bases unmatched to any gene: 15. The CDR3 is made up of 13 amino acids.

The gene calls are TRBV7-2 and TRBJ1-2, with D tentatively TRBD1 (5 bases). This CDR3 comprises 14 residues. Trimming cost V 8 bases and J 5 bases, with 18 bases left between them. Germline loops: CDR1 SGHTA, CDR2 FQGNSA. The CDR3 protein is CASVSWGGTYGYTF. The CDR3 DNA is TGTGCCAGCGTCTCCTGGGGAGGGACGTATGGCTACACCTTC.

This clonotype came up many times. The chain is built from TRBV20-1 and TRBJ2-5; 8 nucleotides match TRBD2. The CDR3 is made up of 15 amino acids. CDR1 is DFQATT and CDR2 is SNEGSKA in the germline V gene (reference sequence). The J segment lost 5 bases and the V segment lost 4 bases, leaving 12 bases of the junction unmatched. CDR3 region: CSAITGTRVMETQYF. The CDR3 coding sequence is TGCAGTGCTATCACCGGGACTAGGGTCATGGAGACCCAGTACTTC.

This clonotype came up many times. The chain links TRBV12-3 or TRBV12-4 to TRBJ2-2; 8 bases match TRBD1. The trim removed 1 base at V and 12 bases at J, leaving 1 base unmatched. This CDR3 contains 12 residues. CDR3 protein: CASSLGTGQLFF. The CDR3 DNA sequence: TGTGCCAGCAGTTTAGGGACAGGGCAGCTGTTTTTT.

This clonotype was counted a few times. This sequence joins TRBV9 and TRBJ2-3, with no clear D. CDR3 length equals 14 residues. Trimming pared 4 bases from V and 4 bases from J, leaving 13 bases between. The germline CDR1 and CDR2 sequences are SGDLS and YYNGEE. CDR3 in DNA: TGTGCCAGCAGCAGCCAGTCACTTGCAGATACGCAGTATTTT. The encoded protein is CASSSQSLADTQYF.

This clonotype was seen many times. The V call is TRBV7-3, the J call TRBJ2-7, with D possibly being TRBD1 (5 bases). This CDR3 has 15 residues. The ends were cut back, 2 bases at V and 1 base at J, with 12 bases in the middle. Germline CDR1 and CDR2: SGHTA and FQGTGA. Here the CDR3 DNA reads TGTGCCAGCAGCTTAGGCACAGGCCAATCCTACGAGCAGTACTTC. Its protein is CASSLGTGQSYEQYF.

The chain carries TRBV7-2 and TRBJ2-7; 8 nucleotides match TRBD2. V shed 0 bases, J shed 0 bases, and the junction held 4 bases outside the gene matches. The CDR3 runs to 16 residues. Per germline, CDR1 SGHTA and CDR2 FQGNSA. CDR3 DNA: TGTGCCAGCAGCTTAGCGACTAGCGTCGACTCCTACGAGCAGTACTTC. It translates to CASSLATSVDSYEQYF.

This clonotype was counted many times. The V gene is TRBV5-6, the J gene TRBJ2-7; TRBD1 might be the D (5 bases). From germline, CDR1 is SGHDT and CDR2 YYEEEE. Trimming removed 2 bases at V and 5 bases at J, with 14 bases between. CDR3 length: 14 residues. CDR3 residues: CASSLGQGVDEQYF. CDR3 sequence (DNA): TGTGCCAGCAGCTTAGGGCAGGGTGTGGACGAGCAGTACTTC.

This clonotype was recorded a few times. The genes are TRBV24-1 and TRBJ2-2, with D possibly being TRBD1 (6 bases). V gave up 3 bases and J gave up 5 bases, with 21 bases separating them. The germline gives CDR1 KGHDR, CDR2 SFDVKD. The length of the CDR3 is 18 residues. The CDR3 sequence: CATSDGGRPATGTGELFF. In DNA form, the CDR3 reads TGTGCCACCAGTGATGGGGGCAGGCCGGCGACGGGAACCGGGGAGCTGTTTTTT.

This clonotype was counted a few times. This chain connects TRBV10-3 to TRBJ1-5; the match to TRBD1 covers 10 bases. Unmatched junction bases numbered 6, after V lost 6 bases and J lost 7 bases. The CDR3 loop spans 14 amino acids. Germline CDR1 is ENHRY and CDR2 is SYGVKD. The CDR3 loop is CAISGTGERQPQHF. CDR3 DNA: TGTGCCATCAGCGGGACAGGGGAACGACAGCCCCAGCATTTT.